This TCR beta chain was sequenced during a study of blood T cell repertoires in COVID-19. Study at large: Material from acute and convalescent COVID-19 was sourced from the United States, Italy and Spain.

Data came from immunoSEQ multiplex PCR; TCRdb stores just in-frame clones and leaves some out. The table records roughly 320,000 clones, 85% of them present only once. The V gene end was trimmed by 3 bases and the J gene end by 2 bases; junction bases not matched to a gene: 4. Germline assignment: CDR1 SGHTA and CDR2 FQGNSA. This CDR3 region has 15 residues. The sequenced sample was peripheral blood. The TCR originated in a human donor in a cohort sampled during active COVID-19. The rearrangement joins TRBV7-2 to TRBJ2-5; 9 bases line up with TRBD2. CDR3 nucleotide sequence: TGTGCCAGCAGCTTTTCCCTAGCGGGACAAGAGACCCAGTACTTC. Amino acid sequence: CASSFSLAGQETQYF.